What follows describes a single T cell receptor (beta chain). As processed by the authors: Reference gene primer amplification in the assay estimated nucleated cell counts. Data came from immunoSEQ multiplex PCR; TCRdb stores just in-frame clones and leaves some out. V and J calls and clone size come straight from that table; D and trimming were deduced from the DNA. The sample records some 150,000 clones, about 77% being singletons. This entry belongs to a study of blood T cell repertoires in COVID-19. Study-level background: Spain, Italy and the United States supplied samples that represented acute and convalescent COVID-19. T cells, B-cell-depleted T cells, or PBMCs supplied cDNA or gDNA.

Germline lookup yields CDR1 MNHEY and CDR2 SMNVEV (reference sequence). Trimming shortened V by 7 bases and J by 1 base, and 14 bases separated the two germline ends. The CDR3 spans 15 residues. Sequenced: peripheral blood. This chain joins TRBV27 and TRBJ2-4, with a tentative D call TRBD2 (6 bases). The clonotype comes from a woman over 75 with acute or convalescent COVID-19. CDR3 amino acids: CASTLEEGAKNIQYF. DNA of the CDR3: TGTGCCAGCACCTTAGAGGAGGGGGCCAAAAACATTCAGTACTTC.